A selection of T cell receptor beta chains follows, all from one sample in a study of blood T cell repertoires in COVID-19. Produced via immunoSEQ multiplex PCR; TCRdb's table is partial and in-frame only. The sample records 250,000 to 400,000 clones, almost 90% being singletons. Sequenced material: peripheral blood. Receptors originate from a woman in her twenties or thirties with COVID-19, enrolled during active disease. CDR3s include the opening cysteine and the closing phenylalanine or tryptophan. The D gene is left open where the match is weak. Size values are once, few and many counts, or a class for expanded clones, and some rows have none.

v_gene,j_gene,d_gene,abundance,CDR3aa,CDR3nt
TRBV19,TRBJ2-1,TRBD2,NA,CASSTLGLAGVHEQFF,TGTGCCAGTAGTACCCTGGGACTAGCGGGAGTACATGAGCAGTTCTTC
TRBV6-1,TRBJ2-7,NA,NA,CASSEASAGFHEQYF,TGTGCCAGCAGTGAAGCTTCTGCAGGGTTCCACGAGCAGTACTTC
TRBV5-1,TRBJ1-2,TRBD1,NA,CASSLEGAREYGYTF,TGCGCCAGCAGCTTGGAGGGGGCGAGGGAATATGGCTACACCTTC
TRBV7-3,TRBJ2-1,TRBD2,NA,CASSPPSGGMFF,TGTGCCAGCAGCCCACCTAGCGGGGGGATGTTCTTC
TRBV3-1/TRBV3-2,TRBJ2-5,TRBD2,NA,CASSQPLAGYQETQYF,TGTGCCAGCAGCCAACCCCTAGCGGGGTACCAAGAGACCCAGTACTTC
TRBV9,TRBJ2-1,TRBD1,NA,CASSHWGQGAYNEQFF,TGTGCCAGCAGCCACTGGGGACAGGGAGCGTACAATGAGCAGTTCTTC
TRBV5-1,TRBJ2-3,NA,NA,CASSLVTTNTDTQYF,TGCGCCAGCAGCCTAGTTACTACGAACACAGATACGCAGTATTTT
TRBV4-1,TRBJ1-2,NA,NA,CASSQEAQYTGYTF,TGCGCCAGCAGCCAAGAGGCACAGTATACCGGCTACACCTTC
TRBV2,TRBJ2-2,NA,NA,CASKQSEANTGELFF,TGTGCCAGTAAACAGTCGGAGGCGAACACCGGGGAGCTGTTTTTT
TRBV5-1,TRBJ2-1,NA,once,CASSSADFSYNEQFF,TGCGCCAGCAGCTCCGCTGACTTCTCCTACAATGAGCAGTTCTTC
TRBV28,TRBJ1-2,NA,NA,CASLRMSPGYGYTF,TGTGCCAGCCTTCGAATGAGCCCGGGCTATGGCTACACCTTC
TRBV5-8,TRBJ2-7,NA,NA,CASSYLGGVDPYEQYF,TGTGCCAGCAGTTACCTAGGCGGGGTAGACCCCTACGAGCAGTACTTC
TRBV27,TRBJ2-1,TRBD2,NA,CASRGTSGRTSYNEQFF,TGTGCCAGCAGAGGGACTAGCGGGAGGACCTCCTACAATGAGCAGTTCTTC